A single sample gave rise to the 25 T cell receptor beta chains below, sequenced in a study of blood T cell repertoires in COVID-19. Assay: immunoSEQ multiplex PCR; the TCRdb copy retains only in-frame clones and omits some. Of around 470,000 clones in the sample, 89% were seen once. Sequenced material: peripheral blood. The source of these receptors is a man in his late teens or twenties with COVID-19, enrolled during active disease.

The chain couples TRBV12-3 or TRBV12-4 to TRBJ1-1; D might be TRBD1 (6 bases). The CDR3 has 13 residues. The V and J ends lost 5 bases and 6 bases respectively, with 13 bases between them. The CDR3 nucleotides read TGTGCCAGCAGTGGGGGCGCGGGGGCTGAAGCTTTCTTT. Encoded protein: CASSGGAGAEAFF.

The chain combines TRBV29-1 with TRBJ1-2, with 8 bases that match TRBD1. V gave up 5 bases and J gave up 7 bases; unmatched junction bases: 9. Germline CDR1 reads SQVTM; CDR2 reads ANQGSEA. The CDR3 spans 13 residues. Written as DNA, the CDR3 is TGCAGCGTTAAAAACGGACAGGGATTTGGCTACACCTTC. Residues: CSVKNGQGFGYTF.

This clone has a single count. The chain's CDR3 is CASSFSSYEQYF. CDR3 coding DNA: TGTGCCAGCAGCTTTTCGTCCTACGAGCAGTACTTC. The chain is built from TRBV13 and TRBJ2-7, with D hard to call. The V end was cut by 3 bases, the J end by 1 base, with 4 bases between. CDR3 length equals 12 residues. Germline V gene lookup returns CDR1 PRHDT and CDR2 FYEKMQ (reference sequence).

As for this clone: The same CDR3 is also encoded by other DNA sequences in this sample. The V call is TRBV19, the J call TRBJ2-5; D is unclear. Trimming pared 5 bases from V and 5 bases from J, leaving 6 bases between. Germline V gives CDR1 LNHDA, CDR2 SQIVND (reference sequence). CDR3 size: 11 residues. The CDR3, as DNA: TGTGCCAGTAGTCTCGGGGAGACCCAGTACTTC. Its translation: CASSLGETQYF. Combining the CDR3 with reference TRBV19 and TRBJ2-5 gives the whole variable domain DGGITQSPKYLFRKEGQNVTLSCEQNLNHDAMYWYRQDPGQGLRLIYYSQIVNDFQKGDIAEGYSVSREKKESFPLTVTSAQKNPTAFYLCASSLGETQYFGPGTRLLVL.

The V and J genes are TRBV4-1 and TRBJ1-5, with D unresolved. The CDR3 has 14 residues. Germline values: CDR1 MGHRA, CDR2 YSYEKL. V lost 0 bases, J lost 5 bases, and 8 bases lay in between. As DNA, the CDR3 is TGCGCCAGCAGCCAAGATCCGGAGGATCAGCCCCAGCATTTT. It specifies CASSQDPEDQPQHF.

The chain is built from TRBV7-8 and TRBJ1-1, with TRBD1 matching 8 bases. V lost 4 bases, J lost 0 bases, and 10 bases stayed unmatched. The germline CDR1 and CDR2 sequences are SGHVS and FQNEAQ. The CDR3 loop spans 17 amino acids. The CDR3 reads CASSWPKQGGMNTEAFF. The CDR3 DNA follows: TGTGCCAGCAGCTGGCCCAAACAGGGGGGAATGAACACTGAAGCTTTCTTT.

The CDR3 nucleotides are TGTGCCAGCAGCTTAGGACAGTCCTATGGCTACACCTTC. Its translation is CASSLGQSYGYTF. The chain uses TRBV7-2 and TRBJ1-2; maybe TRBD1 (5 bases). V was trimmed by 1 base and J by 4 bases, leaving 7 bases between them. Germline CDR1 SGHTA, CDR2 FQGNSA. The CDR3 is made up of 13 amino acids.

V usage is TRBV6-4 and J usage is TRBJ2-2; TRBD2 aligns across 9 bases. This CDR3 has 15 amino acids. The trim removed 4 bases at V and 3 bases at J, leaving 3 bases unmatched. Per germline, CDR1 MRHNA and CDR2 SNTAGT. The CDR3 DNA sequence: TGTGCCAGCAGTGCGACTAGCGGTTACACCGGGGAGCTGTTTTTT. Translated, it gives CASSATSGYTGELFF.

V and J are TRBV2 and TRBJ2-1, with D perhaps TRBD1 (5 bases). V lost 4 bases, J lost 13 bases, and 11 bases lay in between. CDR1 SNHLY and CDR2 FYNNEI come from the germline V gene. The CDR3 is 11 amino acids. The CDR3 sequence: CASSGGLEQFF. CDR3 DNA: TGTGCCAGCAGTGGGGGCCTCGAACAGTTCTTC.

The chain recombines TRBV2 with TRBJ1-3; D not resolved. V dropped 3 bases and J dropped 1 base, with 10 bases sitting between them. Per the germline V gene, CDR1 is SNHLY and CDR2 is FYNNEI. The CDR3 contains 15 residues. CDR3 DNA: TGTGCCAGCAGTGAGTACCCGCGGTCTGGAAACACCATATATTTT. This gives the protein CASSEYPRSGNTIYF.

This clone was found a few times. The V call is TRBV24-1, the J call TRBJ2-1; TRBD1 matches at 9 bases. The CDR3 length is 15 residues. J lost 8 bases, V lost 2 bases, and 6 bases had no gene match. Germline lookup yields CDR1 KGHDR and CDR2 SFDVKD. This CDR3 reads CATSDYRQGGDEQFF. Written as DNA, the CDR3 is TGTGCCACCAGTGATTACAGACAGGGGGGCGATGAGCAGTTCTTC.

V gene TRBV10-1 combines with J gene TRBJ2-3, with D possibly matching TRBD1 (7 bases). V was cut by 3 bases and J by 0 bases, with 13 bases left in between. The CDR3 runs 16 residues. The V gene's germline CDR1 is WNHNN and CDR2 SYGVQD (reference sequence). Written as DNA, the CDR3 is TGCGCCAGCAGTGAATCGGAGGGGGCTAGCACAGATACGCAGTATTTT. Protein: CASSESEGASTDTQYF.

The count of this clone is one. This sequence joins TRBV19 and TRBJ2-2; tentative D call: TRBD2 (5 bases). In germline, CDR1 is LNHDA, CDR2 SQIVND (reference sequence). This CDR3 is built from 14 residues. Trimming removed 1 base from V and 7 bases from J, with 10 bases in between. CDR3 amino acids: CASSIGHEGGELFF. The CDR3 DNA reads as TGTGCCAGTAGTATAGGGCATGAGGGCGGGGAGCTGTTTTTT.

V is TRBV5-8 and J is TRBJ1-1; TRBD1 is a possible D gene (6 bases). Germline V gives CDR1 SGHTS, CDR2 YDEGEE. Trimming shortened V by 3 bases and J by 2 bases, and 11 bases separated the two germline ends. The CDR3 runs to 14 residues. CDR3: CASSYTGQNTEAFF. The CDR3 bases are TGTGCCAGCAGCTACACAGGGCAAAACACTGAAGCTTTCTTT.

This chain links TRBV5-1 with TRBJ2-1, with 8 bases lining up with TRBD1. CDR1 and CDR2 from the germline V gene are SGHRS and YFSETQ. This CDR3 region has 15 residues. After removal of 7 bases from V and 4 bases from J, the junction contained 10 bases not matched to a gene. CDR3 sequence: CASGPGGIAYNEQFF. For the CDR3, the DNA is TGCGCCAGCGGACCAGGGGGCATTGCGTACAATGAGCAGTTCTTC.

A single count supports this clone. This chain links TRBV28 with TRBJ2-7; 7 bases align to TRBD1. Germline V gene lookup returns CDR1 MDHEN and CDR2 SYDVKM. This CDR3 is 13 amino acids long. The trim removed 5 bases at V and 5 bases at J, leaving 6 bases unmatched. The CDR3 DNA is TGTGCCAGCAGTCAGACAGGGTCGGACGAGCAGTACTTC. This translates into CASSQTGSDEQYF.

The chain couples TRBV21-1 to TRBJ2-7; TRBD2 is the table's D call, not checked against the DNA. TRBV21-1 is assigned pseudogene status. This CDR3 has 15 amino acids. The DNA of the CDR3 is TGTGCCAGCAGCAAAGGGAGTCTCCTACGAAGGGAGCAGTACTTC. Its translation: CASSKGSLLRREQYF.

V usage is TRBV11-2 and J usage is TRBJ2-5, with 14 bases aligning to TRBD2. The CDR3 contains 16 residues. The ends lost 1 base at V and 5 bases at J; junction bases unmatched: 3. From germline, CDR1 is SGHAT and CDR2 FQNNGV. CDR3 nucleotide sequence: TGTGCCAGCAGCTTAGGGACTAGCGGGGGGTTTGAGACCCAGTACTTC. Translation gives CASSLGTSGGFETQYF.

The chain has TRBV19 and TRBJ1-5; 7 bases line up with TRBD1. V was clipped by 3 bases and J by 5 bases; unmatched bases: 10. Germline V gene data show CDR1 as LNHDA and CDR2 as SQIVND (reference sequence). The CDR3 covers 16 residues. In DNA form, the CDR3 reads TGTGCCAGTAGTATTCCGGCCAGGGGGATGGATCAGCCCCAGCATTTT. As protein: CASSIPARGMDQPQHF.

V gene TRBV2 combines with J gene TRBJ2-3; TRBD2 agrees at 10 bases. The CDR3 length is 16 residues. Trimming at V came to 6 bases and at J to 6 bases, leaving 12 bases not matched to a gene. CDR1 is SNHLY and CDR2 is FYNNEI in the germline V gene. The CDR3 loop is CASSETSGRASDTQYF. The CDR3 nucleotides read TGTGCCAGCAGCGAGACCAGCGGGAGGGCCTCGGATACGCAGTATTTT.

The V and J genes are TRBV5-6 and TRBJ2-1; TRBD2 is a possible D gene (6 bases). Germline loops: CDR1 SGHDT, CDR2 YYEEEE. The V and J ends lost 3 bases and 7 bases respectively, with 8 bases between them. The CDR3 is made up of 12 amino acids. The CDR3 loop reads CASSWAGNEQFF. The CDR3 DNA sequence: TGTGCCAGCAGCTGGGCGGGGAATGAGCAGTTCTTC.

The chain has TRBV18 and TRBJ2-1, with 12 bases lining up with TRBD2. The V gene end was trimmed by 1 base and the J gene end by 0 bases; junction bases not matched to a gene: 7. The CDR3 loop spans 19 amino acids. Per germline, CDR1 KGHSH and CDR2 LQKENI. CDR3 sequence (DNA): TGTGCCAGCTCACCACGGGCTAGCGGGAGGGCAAGCTCCTACAATGAGCAGTTCTTC. Translating it yields CASSPRASGRASSYNEQFF.

The V call is TRBV6-5, the J call TRBJ1-5, with D possibly matching TRBD1 (6 bases). V was trimmed by 6 bases and J by 9 bases, leaving 18 bases between them. The CDR3 runs 14 residues. Germline V gives CDR1 MNHEY, CDR2 SVGAGI. The CDR3 DNA reads as TGTGCCAGCAGGACCTCGGGACAAGAGTGGCCCCAGCATTTT. This encodes CASRTSGQEWPQHF.

CDR3 sequence: CASSPRPGQGYEQYF. CDR3 nucleotides: TGTGCCAGCAGCCCGCGCCCGGGACAGGGCTACGAGCAGTACTTC. This chain joins TRBV7-2 and TRBJ2-7, with TRBD1 matching over 9 bases. Unmatched junction bases numbered 8, after V lost 5 bases and J lost 3 bases. The CDR3 extends over 15 amino acids. CDR1 is SGHTA and CDR2 is FQGNSA in the germline V gene. Full variable domain (remainder filled in from reference TRBV7-2 and TRBJ2-7): GAGVSQSPSNKVTEKGKDVELRCDPISGHTALYWYRQSLGQGLEFLIYFQGNSAPDKSGLPSDRFSAERTGGSVSTLTIQRTQQEDSAVYLCASSPRPGQGYEQYFGPGTRLTVT.

V is TRBV2 and J is TRBJ2-1, with D uncertain. V lost 7 bases and J 8 bases, leaving 12 bases between the germline ends. The CDR3 covers 12 residues. CDR1 and CDR2 (germline): SNHLY, FYNNEI. The CDR3 spells CASTMEWDEQFF. The CDR3 DNA sequence: TGTGCCAGCACCATGGAGTGGGATGAGCAGTTCTTC. Filled out from reference TRBV2 and TRBJ2-1, the complete variable domain reads EPEVTQTPSHQVTQMGQEVILRCVPISNHLYFYWYRQILGQKVEFLVSFYNNEISEKSEIFDDQFSVERPDGSNFTLKIRSTKLEDSAMYFCASTMEWDEQFFGPGTRLTVL.